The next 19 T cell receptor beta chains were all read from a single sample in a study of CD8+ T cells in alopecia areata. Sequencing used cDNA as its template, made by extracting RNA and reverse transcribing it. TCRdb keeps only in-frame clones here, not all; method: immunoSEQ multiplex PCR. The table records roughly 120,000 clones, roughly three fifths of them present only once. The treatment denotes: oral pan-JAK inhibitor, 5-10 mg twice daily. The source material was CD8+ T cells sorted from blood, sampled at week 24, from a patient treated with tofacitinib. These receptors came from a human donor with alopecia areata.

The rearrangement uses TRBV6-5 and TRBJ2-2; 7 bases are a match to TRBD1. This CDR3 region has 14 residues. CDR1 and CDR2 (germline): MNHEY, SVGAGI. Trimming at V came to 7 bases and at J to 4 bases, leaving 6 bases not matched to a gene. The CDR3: CASTLTGTTGELFF. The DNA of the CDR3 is TGTGCCAGCACCCTGACAGGGACCACCGGGGAGCTGTTTTTT.

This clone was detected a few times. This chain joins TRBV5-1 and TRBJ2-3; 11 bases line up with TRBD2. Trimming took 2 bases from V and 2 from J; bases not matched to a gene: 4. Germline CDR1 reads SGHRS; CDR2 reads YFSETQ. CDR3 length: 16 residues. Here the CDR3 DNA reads TGCGCCAGCAGCTTACTAGCGGGGGCCACCACAGATACGCAGTATTTT. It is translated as CASSLLAGATTDTQYF.

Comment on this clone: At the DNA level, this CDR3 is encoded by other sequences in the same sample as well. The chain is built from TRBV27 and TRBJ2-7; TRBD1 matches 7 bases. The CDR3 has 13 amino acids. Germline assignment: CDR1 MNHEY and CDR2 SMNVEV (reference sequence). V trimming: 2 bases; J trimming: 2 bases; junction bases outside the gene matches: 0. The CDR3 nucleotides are TGTGCCAGCAGTTTAGACAGGGCCTACGAGCAGTACTTC. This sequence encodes CASSLDRAYEQYF.

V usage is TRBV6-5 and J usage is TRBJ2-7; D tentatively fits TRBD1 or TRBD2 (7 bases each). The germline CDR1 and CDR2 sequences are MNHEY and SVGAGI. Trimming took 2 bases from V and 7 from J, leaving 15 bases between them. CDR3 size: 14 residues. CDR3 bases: TGTGCCAGCAGTTACGGGGGGAGGGGGCGTGAGCAGTACTTC. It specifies CASSYGGRGREQYF.

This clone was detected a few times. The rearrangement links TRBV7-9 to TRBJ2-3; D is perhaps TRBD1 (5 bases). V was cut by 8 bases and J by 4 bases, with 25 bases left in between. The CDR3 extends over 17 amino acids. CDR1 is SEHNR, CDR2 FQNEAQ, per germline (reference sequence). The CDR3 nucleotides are TGTGCCAGCGATCCCCGTCGAAGGGTGCAGGGCCCAGATACGCAGTATTTT. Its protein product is CASDPRRRVQGPDTQYF.

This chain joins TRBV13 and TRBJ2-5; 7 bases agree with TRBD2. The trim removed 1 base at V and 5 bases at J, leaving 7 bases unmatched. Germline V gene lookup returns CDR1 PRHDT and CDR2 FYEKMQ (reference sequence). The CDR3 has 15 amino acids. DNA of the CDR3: TGTGCCAGCAGCTTAGCCGGGACTACAAACGAGACCCAGTACTTC. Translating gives CASSLAGTTNETQYF.

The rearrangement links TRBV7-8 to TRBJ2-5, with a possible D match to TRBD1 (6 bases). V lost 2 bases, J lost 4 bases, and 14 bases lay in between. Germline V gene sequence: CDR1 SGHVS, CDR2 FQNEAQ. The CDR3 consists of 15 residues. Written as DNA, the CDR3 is TGTGCCAGCAGCTTAATAGGACAGAGACTAGAGACCCAGTACTTC. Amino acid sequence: CASSLIGQRLETQYF.

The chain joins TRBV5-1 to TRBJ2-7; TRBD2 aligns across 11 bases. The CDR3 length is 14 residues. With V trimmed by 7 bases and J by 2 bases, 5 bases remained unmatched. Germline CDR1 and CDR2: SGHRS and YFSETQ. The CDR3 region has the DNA TGCGCCAGCGGCACGGGACTAGCGGCCTACGAGCAGTACTTC. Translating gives CASGTGLAAYEQYF.

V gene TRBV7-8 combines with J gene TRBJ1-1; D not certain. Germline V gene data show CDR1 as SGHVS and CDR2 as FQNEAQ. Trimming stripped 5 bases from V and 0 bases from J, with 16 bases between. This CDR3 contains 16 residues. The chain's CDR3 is CASSALGGSMNTEAFF. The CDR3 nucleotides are TGTGCCAGCAGCGCCCTCGGAGGGAGCATGAACACTGAAGCTTTCTTT.

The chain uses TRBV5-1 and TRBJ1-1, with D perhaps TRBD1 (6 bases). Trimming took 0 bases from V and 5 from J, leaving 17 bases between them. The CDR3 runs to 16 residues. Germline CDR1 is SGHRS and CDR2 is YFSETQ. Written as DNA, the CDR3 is TGCGCCAGCAGCTTGGCCTCGCAGGGGAGAGGGACTGAAGCTTTCTTT. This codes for CASSLASQGRGTEAFF.

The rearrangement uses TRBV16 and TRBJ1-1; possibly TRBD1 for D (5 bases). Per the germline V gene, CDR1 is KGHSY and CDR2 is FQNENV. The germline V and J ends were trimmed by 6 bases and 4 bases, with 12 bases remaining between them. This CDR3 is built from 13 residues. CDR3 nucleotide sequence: TGTGCCAGCAGTCCAGCGGGGGGCACTGAAGCTTTCTTT. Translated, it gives CASSPAGGTEAFF.

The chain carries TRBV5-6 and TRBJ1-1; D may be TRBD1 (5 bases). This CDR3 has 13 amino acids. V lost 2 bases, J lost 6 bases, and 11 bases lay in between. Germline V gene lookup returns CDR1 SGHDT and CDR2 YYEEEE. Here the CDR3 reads CASSLGAGPEAFF. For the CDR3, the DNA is TGTGCCAGCAGCTTAGGGGCAGGGCCTGAAGCTTTCTTT.

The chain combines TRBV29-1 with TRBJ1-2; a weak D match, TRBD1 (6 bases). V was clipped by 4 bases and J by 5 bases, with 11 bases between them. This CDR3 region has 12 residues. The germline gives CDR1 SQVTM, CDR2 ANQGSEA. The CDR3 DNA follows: TGCAGCGTTGTTGGACAGAGATATGGCTACACCTTC. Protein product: CSVVGQRYGYTF.

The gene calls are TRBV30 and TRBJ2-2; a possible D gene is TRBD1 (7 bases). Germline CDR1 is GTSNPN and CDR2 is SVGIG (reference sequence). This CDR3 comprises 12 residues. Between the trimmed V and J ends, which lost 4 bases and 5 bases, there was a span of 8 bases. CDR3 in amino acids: CAWTGGTGELFF. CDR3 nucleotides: TGTGCCTGGACAGGGGGGACCGGGGAGCTGTTTTTT.

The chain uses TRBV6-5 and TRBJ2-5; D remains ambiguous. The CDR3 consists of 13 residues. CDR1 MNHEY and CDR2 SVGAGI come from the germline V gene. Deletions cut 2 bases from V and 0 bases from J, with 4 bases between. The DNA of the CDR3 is TGTGCCAGCAGTTACGGGTACCAAGAGACCCAGTACTTC. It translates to CASSYGYQETQYF.

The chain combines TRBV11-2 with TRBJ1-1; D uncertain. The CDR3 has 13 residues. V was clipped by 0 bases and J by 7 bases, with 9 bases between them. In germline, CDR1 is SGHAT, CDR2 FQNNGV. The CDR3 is CASSLEERLEAFF. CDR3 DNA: TGTGCCAGCAGCTTAGAAGAGAGGCTTGAAGCTTTCTTT.

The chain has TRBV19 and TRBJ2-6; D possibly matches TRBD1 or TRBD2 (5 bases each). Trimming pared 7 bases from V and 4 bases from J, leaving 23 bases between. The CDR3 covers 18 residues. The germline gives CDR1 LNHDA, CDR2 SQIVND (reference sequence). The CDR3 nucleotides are TGTGCCAGTACTGTGGGGGTGGACCGAGGTCTCGGGGCCAACGTCCTGACTTTC. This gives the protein CASTVGVDRGLGANVLTF.

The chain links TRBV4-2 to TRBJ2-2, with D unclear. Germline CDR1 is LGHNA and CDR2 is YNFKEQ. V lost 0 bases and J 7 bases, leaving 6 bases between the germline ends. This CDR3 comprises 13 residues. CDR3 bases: TGTGCCAGCAGCCAAGATGTCAACGGGGAGCTGTTTTTT. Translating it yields CASSQDVNGELFF.

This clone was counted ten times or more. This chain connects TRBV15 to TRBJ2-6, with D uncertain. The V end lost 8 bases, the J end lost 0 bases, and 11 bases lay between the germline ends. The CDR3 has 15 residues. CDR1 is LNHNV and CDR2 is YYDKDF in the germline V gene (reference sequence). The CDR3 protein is CATAQQTSGANVLTF. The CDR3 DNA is TGTGCCACCGCACAACAGACCTCTGGGGCCAACGTCCTGACTTTC.